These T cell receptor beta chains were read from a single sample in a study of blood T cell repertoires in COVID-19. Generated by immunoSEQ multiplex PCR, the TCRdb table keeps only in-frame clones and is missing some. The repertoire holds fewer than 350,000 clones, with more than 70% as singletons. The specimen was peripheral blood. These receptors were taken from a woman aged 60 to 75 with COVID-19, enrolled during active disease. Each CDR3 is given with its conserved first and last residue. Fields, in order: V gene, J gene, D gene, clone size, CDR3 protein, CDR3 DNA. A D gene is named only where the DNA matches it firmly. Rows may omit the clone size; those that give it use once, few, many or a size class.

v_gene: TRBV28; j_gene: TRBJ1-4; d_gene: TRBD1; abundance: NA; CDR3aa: CASSGTGGPEKLFF; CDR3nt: TGTGCCAGCAGTGGGACAGGGGGCCCTGAAAAACTGTTTTTT
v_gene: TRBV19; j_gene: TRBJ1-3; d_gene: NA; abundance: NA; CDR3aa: CASSSSGDYGSGNTIYF; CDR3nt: TGTGCCAGTAGTTCGTCAGGGGATTATGGCTCTGGAAACACCATATATTTT
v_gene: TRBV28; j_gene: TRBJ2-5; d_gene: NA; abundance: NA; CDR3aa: CASSLTGPRTQYF; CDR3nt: TGTGCCAGCAGCCTTACAGGGCCCAGGACCCAGTACTTC
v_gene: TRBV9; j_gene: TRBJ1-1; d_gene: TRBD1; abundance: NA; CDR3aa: CASSVEGQGGTEAFF; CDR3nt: TGTGCCAGCAGCGTAGAGGGACAGGGGGGAACTGAAGCTTTCTTT
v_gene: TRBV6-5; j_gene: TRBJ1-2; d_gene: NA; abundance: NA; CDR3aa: CASSYSHLPSYGYTF; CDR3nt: TGTGCCAGCAGTTACTCACATCTCCCCAGCTATGGCTACACCTTC
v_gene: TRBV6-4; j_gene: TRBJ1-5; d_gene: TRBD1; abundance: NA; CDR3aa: CASSDQFPGPKLTGDQPQHF; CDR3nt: TGTGCCAGCAGTGACCAATTTCCGGGACCCAAACTTACAGGGGATCAGCCCCAGCATTTT
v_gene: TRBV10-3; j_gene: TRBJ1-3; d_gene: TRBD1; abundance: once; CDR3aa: CAISEPTGNTIYF; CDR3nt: TGTGCCATCAGTGAACCGACAGGGAACACCATATATTTT
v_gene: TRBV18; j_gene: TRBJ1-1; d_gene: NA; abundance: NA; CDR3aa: CASSPPSLSGGNTEAFF; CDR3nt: TGTGCCAGCTCACCACCTTCGCTTTCCGGGGGGAACACTGAAGCTTTCTTT
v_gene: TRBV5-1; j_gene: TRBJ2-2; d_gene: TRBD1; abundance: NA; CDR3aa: CASSIPGQVSGELFF; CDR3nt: TGCGCCAGCAGCATTCCGGGACAGGTCTCCGGGGAGCTGTTTTTT
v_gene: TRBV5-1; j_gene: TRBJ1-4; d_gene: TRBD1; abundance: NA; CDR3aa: CASSSTGGLDNEKLFF; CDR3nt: TGCGCCAGCAGCTCTACAGGGGGCTTGGATAATGAAAAACTGTTTTTT
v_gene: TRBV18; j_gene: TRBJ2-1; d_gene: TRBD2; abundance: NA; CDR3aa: CASSPSREGYNEQFF; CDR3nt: TGTGCCAGCTCACCCTCCAGGGAGGGCTACAATGAGCAGTTCTTC
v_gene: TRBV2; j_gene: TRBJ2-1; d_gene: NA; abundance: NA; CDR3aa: CASSLQGLPDNEQFF; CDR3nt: TGTGCCAGCAGTTTACAGGGTTTACCGGACAATGAGCAGTTCTTC
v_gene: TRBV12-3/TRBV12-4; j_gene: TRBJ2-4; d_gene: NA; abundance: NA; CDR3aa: CASSLAGANIQYF; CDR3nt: TGTGCCAGCAGTTTAGCGGGGGCAAACATTCAGTACTTC
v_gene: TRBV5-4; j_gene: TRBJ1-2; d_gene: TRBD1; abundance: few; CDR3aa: CASSEGTGGLGGYTF; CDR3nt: TGTGCCAGCAGCGAGGGGACAGGGGGCCTCGGTGGCTACACCTTC
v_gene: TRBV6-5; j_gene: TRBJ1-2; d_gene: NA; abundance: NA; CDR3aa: CASTQTQTGEAGYTF; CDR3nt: TGTGCCAGCACCCAAACCCAGACAGGAGAGGCAGGCTACACCTTC
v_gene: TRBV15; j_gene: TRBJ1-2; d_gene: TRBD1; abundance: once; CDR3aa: CATSRVGTGIRFYGYTF; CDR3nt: TGTGCCACCAGCAGAGTGGGGACAGGGATAAGGTTCTATGGCTACACCTTC
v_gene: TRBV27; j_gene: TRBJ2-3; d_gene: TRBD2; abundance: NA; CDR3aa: CASSPTSGELKDTQYF; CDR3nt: TGTGCCAGCAGTCCGACTAGCGGCGAATTAAAAGATACGCAGTATTTT
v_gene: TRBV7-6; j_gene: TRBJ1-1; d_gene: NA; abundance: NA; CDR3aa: CASSLAAANTEAFF; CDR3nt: TGTGCCAGCAGCTTAGCGGCTGCGAACACTGAAGCTTTCTTT
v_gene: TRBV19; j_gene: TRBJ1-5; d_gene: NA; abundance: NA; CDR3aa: CASRRGRGQPQHF; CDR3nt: TGTGCCAGTAGGCGGGGAAGGGGCCAGCCCCAGCATTTT
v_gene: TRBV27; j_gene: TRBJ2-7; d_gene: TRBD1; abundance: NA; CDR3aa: CASTSPGTGIYEQYF; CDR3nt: TGTGCCAGCACATCACCAGGGACAGGGATCTACGAGCAGTACTTC
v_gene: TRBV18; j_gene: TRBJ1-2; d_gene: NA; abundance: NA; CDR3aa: CASSPLADSPGTF; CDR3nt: TGTGCCAGCTCACCTCTTGCGGACAGCCCTGGGACCTTC
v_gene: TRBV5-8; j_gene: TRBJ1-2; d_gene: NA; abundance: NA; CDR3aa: CASSLARGTYGYTF; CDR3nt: TGTGCCAGCAGCTTGGCCCGGGGAACCTATGGCTACACCTTC
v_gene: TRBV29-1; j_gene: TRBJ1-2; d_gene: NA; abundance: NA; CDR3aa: CSVQKGPNYGYTF; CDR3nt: TGCAGCGTTCAAAAGGGGCCTAACTATGGCTACACCTTC
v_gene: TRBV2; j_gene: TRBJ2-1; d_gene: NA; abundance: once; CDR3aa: CASRPREFNEQFF; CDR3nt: TGTGCCAGCAGACCAAGGGAGTTCAATGAGCAGTTCTTC
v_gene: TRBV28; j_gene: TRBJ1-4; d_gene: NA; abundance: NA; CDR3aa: CASSLAPREKLFF; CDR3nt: TGTGCCAGCAGTCTGGCCCCCAGGGAAAAACTGTTTTTT
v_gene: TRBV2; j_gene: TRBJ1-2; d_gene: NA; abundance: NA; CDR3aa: CASSEITIYGYTF; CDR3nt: TGTGCCAGCAGTGAAATTACAATTTATGGCTACACCTTC
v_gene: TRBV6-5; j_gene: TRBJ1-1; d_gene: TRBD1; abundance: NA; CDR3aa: CASSYSRQGITEAFF; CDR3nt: TGTGCCAGCAGTTACTCGAGACAGGGCATCACTGAAGCTTTCTTT
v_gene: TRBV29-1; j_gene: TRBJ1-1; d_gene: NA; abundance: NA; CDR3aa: CSVVTGNTEAFF; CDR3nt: TGCAGCGTTGTGACAGGGAACACTGAAGCTTTCTTT
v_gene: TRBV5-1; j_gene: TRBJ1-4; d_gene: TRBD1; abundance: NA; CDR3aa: CASSKGQGWTNEKLFF; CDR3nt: TGCGCCAGCAGCAAGGGACAGGGGTGGACTAATGAAAAACTGTTTTTT
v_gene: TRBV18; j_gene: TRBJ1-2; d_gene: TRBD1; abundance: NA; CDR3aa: CASSPQGTGRVSYTF; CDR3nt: TGTGCCAGCTCACCCCAAGGGACAGGGCGGGTCAGCTACACCTTT
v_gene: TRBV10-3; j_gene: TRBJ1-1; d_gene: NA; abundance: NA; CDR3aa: CAAGAGAGTEAFF; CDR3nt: TGTGCCGCAGGGGCAGGGGCGGGCACTGAAGCTTTCTTT
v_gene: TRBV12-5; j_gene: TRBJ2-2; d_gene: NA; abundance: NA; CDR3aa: CASGLDGVNTGELFF; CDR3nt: TGTGCTAGTGGTTTGGACGGAGTAAACACCGGGGAGCTGTTTTTT
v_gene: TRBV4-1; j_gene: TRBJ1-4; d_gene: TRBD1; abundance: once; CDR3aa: CASSHTDRVDEKLFF; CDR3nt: TGCGCCAGCAGCCATACAGACAGGGTCGACGAAAAACTGTTTTTT
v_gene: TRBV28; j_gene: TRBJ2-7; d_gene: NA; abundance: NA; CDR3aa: CASSLADPPYEQYF; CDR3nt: TGTGCCAGCAGTTTGGCGGATCCCCCCTACGAGCAGTACTTC
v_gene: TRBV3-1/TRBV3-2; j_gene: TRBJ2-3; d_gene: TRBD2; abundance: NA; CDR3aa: CASSHLAGGLDTQYF; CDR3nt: TGTGCCAGCAGCCACCTAGCGGGGGGATTAGATACGCAGTATTTT
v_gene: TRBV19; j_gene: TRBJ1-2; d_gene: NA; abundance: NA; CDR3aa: CASRLQQGLHGYTF; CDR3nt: TGTGCCAGTAGACTTCAACAGGGTCTCCATGGCTACACCTTC
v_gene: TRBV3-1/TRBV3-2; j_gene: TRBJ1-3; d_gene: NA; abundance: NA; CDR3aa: CASSLSGYQLNTIYF; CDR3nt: TGTGCCAGCAGCCTCTCGGGGTATCAGCTCAACACCATATATTTT
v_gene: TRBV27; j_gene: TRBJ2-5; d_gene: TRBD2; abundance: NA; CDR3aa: CASSRGPGTSTETQYF; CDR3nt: TGTGCCAGCAGTCGGGGACCCGGGACTAGCACGGAGACCCAGTACTTC
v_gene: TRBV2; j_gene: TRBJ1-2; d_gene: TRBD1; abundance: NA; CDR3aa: CATGPGQGINDYGYTF; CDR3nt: TGTGCCACCGGCCCGGGACAGGGTATTAATGACTATGGCTACACCTTC
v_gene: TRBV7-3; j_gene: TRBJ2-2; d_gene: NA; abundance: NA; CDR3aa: CASSLMDRANTGELFF; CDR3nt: TGTGCCAGCAGCTTAATGGACAGAGCGAACACCGGGGAGCTGTTTTTT
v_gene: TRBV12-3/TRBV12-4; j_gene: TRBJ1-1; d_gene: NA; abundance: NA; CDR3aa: CASSSARREAFF; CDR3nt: TGTGCCAGCAGTTCGGCGAGGCGTGAAGCTTTCTTT
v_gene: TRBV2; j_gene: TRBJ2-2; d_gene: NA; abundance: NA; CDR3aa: CASSVETNTGELFF; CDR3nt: TGTGCCAGCAGTGTTGAGACGAACACCGGGGAGCTGTTTTTT
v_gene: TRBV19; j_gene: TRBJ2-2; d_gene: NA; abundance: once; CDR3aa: CASIRSNTGELFF; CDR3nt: TGTGCCAGTATTCGTTCGAACACCGGGGAGCTGTTTTTT
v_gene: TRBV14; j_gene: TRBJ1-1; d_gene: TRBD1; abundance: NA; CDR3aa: CASSPWDRNTEAFF; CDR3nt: TGTGCCAGCAGCCCGTGGGACAGGAACACTGAAGCTTTCTTT
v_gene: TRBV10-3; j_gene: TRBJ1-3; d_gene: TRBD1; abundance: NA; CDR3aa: CAISEQGAGENTIYF; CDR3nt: TGTGCCATCAGTGAGCAGGGGGCCGGGGAAAACACCATATATTTT
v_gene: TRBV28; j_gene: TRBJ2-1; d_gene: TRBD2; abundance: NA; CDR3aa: CASGRWSGGRYNEQFF; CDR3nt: TGTGCCAGCGGCCGGTGGAGCGGGGGGCGGTACAATGAGCAGTTCTTC